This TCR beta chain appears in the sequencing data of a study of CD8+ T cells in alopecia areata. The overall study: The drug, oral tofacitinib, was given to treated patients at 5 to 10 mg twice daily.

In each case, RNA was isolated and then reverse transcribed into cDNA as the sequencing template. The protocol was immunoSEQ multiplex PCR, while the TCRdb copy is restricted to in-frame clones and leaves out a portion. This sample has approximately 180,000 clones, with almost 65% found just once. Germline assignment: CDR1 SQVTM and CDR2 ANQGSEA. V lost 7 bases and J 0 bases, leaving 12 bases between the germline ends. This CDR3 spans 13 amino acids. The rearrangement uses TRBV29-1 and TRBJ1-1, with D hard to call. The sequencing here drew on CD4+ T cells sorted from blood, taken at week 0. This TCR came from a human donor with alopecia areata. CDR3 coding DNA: TGCAGCGGCGACAAGGGCTTGAACACTGAAGCTTTCTTT. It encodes CSGDKGLNTEAFF.